This section outlines one TCR beta chain sequence together with its context. Unique molecular identifiers were attached to individual cDNA molecules. TCRdb re-called the 5' RACE reads with MiXCR, one entry per CDR3 protein. The table includes 85,000 to 95,000 distinct CDR3 sequences, roughly 15% detected once. The sample comes from a study of early T cells in non-severe SARS-CoV-2 infection. Study information: Sequencing input comprised bulk RNA from unsorted whole blood; chain pairing was not available.

Germline V gene sequence: CDR1 GTSNPN, CDR2 SVGIG (reference sequence). Trimming stripped 5 bases from V and 0 bases from J, with 8 bases between. This CDR3 spans 13 amino acids. This TCR derives from an adult who was a healthcare worker with PCR-confirmed SARS-CoV-2 infection or an uninfected control (not recorded which). The sequencing used whole blood, collected at baseline. The chain couples TRBV30 to TRBJ2-1; D is ambiguous. The CDR3 loop reads CAWVASSYNEQFF. The CDR3, as DNA: TGTGCCTGGGTAGCAAGCTCCTACAATGAGCAGTTCTTC.